The 23 T cell receptor beta chains in this list originate from one sample, sequenced in a study of control samples from healthy donors and cancer patients. Data came from immunoSEQ multiplex PCR; TCRdb stores just in-frame clones and leaves some out. The table has 100,000 to 150,000 clones, roughly 91% seen once. The sample comprised blood. The receptor set was obtained from a middle-aged man in good health.

This chain links TRBV6-5 with TRBJ2-3; the D gene is possibly TRBD2 (7 bases). V dropped 2 bases and J dropped 5 bases, with 14 bases sitting between them. The germline V gene has CDR1 MNHEY and CDR2 SVGAGI. The CDR3 extends over 15 amino acids. The CDR3 is CASSYGGGPGDTQYF. The CDR3 DNA sequence: TGTGCCAGCAGTTACGGGGGGGGGCCCGGAGATACGCAGTATTTT.

The chain carries TRBV5-1 and TRBJ2-7, with D possibly TRBD2 on 5 matching bases. CDR1 and CDR2 (germline): SGHRS, YFSETQ. The germline V and J ends were trimmed by 0 bases and 4 bases, with 17 bases remaining between them. The CDR3 loop spans 16 amino acids. The DNA of the CDR3 is TGCGCCAGCAGCTTGGCCTACCTAGCCTTAGGATACGAGCAGTACTTC. This encodes CASSLAYLALGYEQYF.

The chain uses TRBV7-8 and TRBJ1-2, with D perhaps matching TRBD1 (6 bases). The germline gives CDR1 SGHVS, CDR2 FQNEAQ. The CDR3 consists of 17 residues. Between the trimmed V and J ends, which lost 1 base and 2 bases, there was a span of 17 bases. The CDR3 coding sequence is TGTGCCAGCAGCTTAGTTGGCCGCGGGGGCAGCAACTATGGCTACACCTTC. This encodes CASSLVGRGGSNYGYTF.

This clone was detected only once. The chain carries TRBV9 and TRBJ1-1; weak D call: TRBD1 (5 bases). V was clipped by 4 bases and J by 2 bases, with 12 bases between them. Germline V gene lookup returns CDR1 SGDLS and CDR2 YYNGEE. The CDR3 length is 14 residues. This CDR3 reads CASSSRGINTEAFF. CDR3 in DNA: TGTGCCAGCAGCAGCCGGGGGATAAACACTGAAGCTTTCTTT.

This chain connects TRBV7-9 to TRBJ2-5; 9 bases are a match to TRBD1. Germline V lookup: CDR1 SEHNR, CDR2 FQNEAQ (reference sequence). Trimming took 3 bases from V and 1 from J; bases not matched to a gene: 6. The CDR3 is made up of 16 amino acids. This CDR3 is CASSLPGQGGQETQYF. The CDR3 nucleotides read TGTGCCAGCAGCTTGCCGGGACAGGGCGGCCAAGAGACCCAGTACTTC.

This clone came up once. This chain joins TRBV5-1 and TRBJ2-5, with 7 positions matching TRBD2. CDR1 is SGHRS, CDR2 YFSETQ, per germline. Germline trimming cut 7 bases from V and 0 bases from J; bases unmatched to any gene: 6. This CDR3 spans 14 amino acids. The CDR3 protein is CASGPGGYQETQYF. CDR3 coding DNA: TGCGCCAGCGGTCCGGGGGGTTACCAAGAGACCCAGTACTTC.

This clone was seen a few times. The chain uses TRBV2 and TRBJ2-1, with TRBD2 identical over 7 bases. The CDR3 totals 16 residues. Per germline, CDR1 SNHLY and CDR2 FYNNEI. Unmatched junction bases numbered 5, after V lost 3 bases and J lost 0 bases. The CDR3 coding sequence is TGTGCCAGCAGTGACGAGCGGGGAGACTCCTACAATGAGCAGTTCTTC. It specifies CASSDERGDSYNEQFF.

The chain employs TRBV27 and TRBJ1-2, with a tentative D call TRBD1 (5 bases). V was clipped by 5 bases and J by 0 bases, with 16 bases between them. Germline V gene data show CDR1 as MNHEY and CDR2 as SMNVEV (reference sequence). The CDR3 is 16 amino acids. The DNA of the CDR3 is TGTGCCAGCAGTATCCCGGGGGGGATCCCTAACTATGGCTACACCTTC. Translation gives CASSIPGGIPNYGYTF.

V usage is TRBV7-2 and J usage is TRBJ2-3; 8 bases line up with TRBD2. The V gene end was trimmed by 3 bases and the J gene end by 4 bases; junction bases not matched to a gene: 6. The CDR3 extends over 15 amino acids. Per the germline V gene, CDR1 is SGHTA and CDR2 is FQGNSA. CDR3 DNA: TGTGCCAGCAGCTTGCAGGGCGGGGGGTCAGATACGCAGTATTTT. Protein product: CASSLQGGGSDTQYF.

The CDR3 loop is CAISGISGNTIYF. DNA of the CDR3: TGTGCCATCAGTGGGATTTCTGGAAACACCATATATTTT. The chain employs TRBV10-3 and TRBJ1-3; D is ambiguous. The CDR3 is 13 residues long. The germline CDR1 and CDR2 sequences are ENHRY and SYGVKD. Trimming removed 4 bases at V and 1 base at J, with 5 bases between.

The J gene is TRBJ1-1, the V gene TRBV29-1; D unclear. Trimming left V 3 bases short and J 5 bases short, with 16 bases between. The length of the CDR3 is 14 residues. Germline V gene lookup returns CDR1 SQVTM and CDR2 ANQGSEA. DNA for the CDR3: TGCAGCGTTGACTTCGGTGGAACGAAGACTGAAGCTTTCTTT. Translating it yields CSVDFGGTKTEAFF.

The gene calls are TRBV5-1 and TRBJ1-2; D is ambiguous. Per the germline V gene, CDR1 is SGHRS and CDR2 is YFSETQ. The CDR3 contains 14 residues. V dropped 2 bases and J dropped 3 bases, with 11 bases sitting between them. The CDR3 loop reads CASSFTGNDYGYTF. In nucleotides, the CDR3 is TGCGCCAGCAGCTTTACGGGAAACGACTATGGCTACACCTTC.

The chain links TRBV5-1 to TRBJ1-1, with D unresolved. Trimming left V 2 bases short and J 0 bases short, with 8 bases between. The CDR3 contains 14 residues. Germline CDR1 and CDR2: SGHRS and YFSETQ. Written as DNA, the CDR3 is TGCGCCAGCAGCTTTGAGGGTCTGAACACTGAAGCTTTCTTT. This sequence encodes CASSFEGLNTEAFF.

The rearrangement links TRBV6-5 to TRBJ2-1; TRBD2 matches at 11 bases. The germline gives CDR1 MNHEY, CDR2 SVGAGI. The CDR3 totals 15 residues. V shed 4 bases, J shed 2 bases, and the junction held 1 base outside the gene matches. The CDR3 nucleotides read TGTGCCAGCAGTTTTAGCGGGGGGGCCTACAATGAGCAGTTCTTC. Its translation: CASSFSGGAYNEQFF.

The chain carries TRBV14 and TRBJ1-1; 7 bases line up with TRBD1. Per germline, CDR1 SGHDN and CDR2 FVKESK. V shed 0 bases and J 10 bases; nucleotides not matched to a gene: 8. This CDR3 contains 14 residues. The CDR3 sequence is CASSQERGRPTAFF. The CDR3 coding sequence is TGTGCCAGCAGCCAAGAGAGGGGGCGGCCCACAGCTTTCTTT.

V gene TRBV5-1 combines with J gene TRBJ2-1; TRBD2 matches 10 bases. With 2 bases clipped from V and 8 bases from J, the junction kept 7 bases outside the gene matches. Germline CDR1 is SGHRS and CDR2 is YFSETQ. The CDR3 is made up of 15 amino acids. The CDR3 sequence: CASSFPSGGADEQFF. The CDR3 DNA is TGCGCCAGCAGCTTTCCCAGCGGGGGGGCCGATGAGCAGTTCTTC.

V gene TRBV5-4 combines with J gene TRBJ1-4, with 7 positions matching TRBD1. From germline, CDR1 is SGHNT and CDR2 YYREEE (reference sequence). This CDR3 contains 16 residues. V lost 4 bases, J lost 4 bases, and 10 bases stayed unmatched. The CDR3 DNA sequence: TGTGCCAGCAGCCAAACATACCGGGACAGTAATGAAAAACTGTTTTTT. Its translation is CASSQTYRDSNEKLFF. The variable domain in full, completed from reference TRBV5-4 and TRBJ1-4, reads ETGVTQSPTHLIKTRGQQVTLRCSSQSGHNTVSWYQQALGQGPQFIFQYYREEENGRGNFPPRFSGLQFPNYSSELNVNALELDDSALYLCASSQTYRDSNEKLFFGSGTQLSVL.

The count of this clone is one. In nucleotides, the CDR3 is TGTGCCAGCAGCCAAGTGGGGGTGACCCAGTACTTC. Protein: CASSQVGVTQYF. V and J are TRBV14 and TRBJ2-5; D may match TRBD1 or TRBD2 (5 bases each). CDR1 and CDR2 (germline): SGHDN, FVKESK. The CDR3 consists of 12 residues. V dropped 1 base and J dropped 7 bases, with 7 bases sitting between them.

This chain connects TRBV19 to TRBJ2-4; 15 bases agree with TRBD2. Germline CDR1 reads LNHDA; CDR2 reads SQIVND (reference sequence). V was pared by 6 bases and J by 1 base, with 7 bases of the junction left unmatched. This CDR3 spans 18 amino acids. The CDR3 DNA reads TGTGCCAGTAGCCGGACTAGCGGGGGGGTGGCGGCCAAAAACATTCAGTACTTC. Its translation: CASSRTSGGVAAKNIQYF.

The chain uses TRBV19 and TRBJ2-3; a possible D gene is TRBD2 (5 bases). The CDR3 covers 15 residues. The V gene's germline CDR1 is LNHDA and CDR2 SQIVND (reference sequence). Trimming removed 3 bases from V and 6 bases from J, with 16 bases in between. CDR3 protein: CASSIGGSQGDTQYF. The CDR3 DNA sequence: TGTGCCAGTAGTATTGGCGGGTCCCAAGGGGATACGCAGTATTTT. Based on the CDR3 plus reference TRBV19 and TRBJ2-3, the full variable domain is DGGITQSPKYLFRKEGQNVTLSCEQNLNHDAMYWYRQDPGQGLRLIYYSQIVNDFQKGDIAEGYSVSREKKESFPLTVTSAQKNPTAFYLCASSIGGSQGDTQYFGPGTRLTVL.

The rearrangement links TRBV4-3 to TRBJ2-3; D might be TRBD2 (6 bases). Germline V gene lookup returns CDR1 LGHNA and CDR2 YSLEER. Trimming shortened V by 0 bases and J by 5 bases, and 9 bases separated the two germline ends. This CDR3 region has 14 residues. DNA of the CDR3: TGCGCCAGCAGCCAAGATATAGCGGTAGATACGCAGTATTTT. Translation gives CASSQDIAVDTQYF.

The sample holds one count of this clone. The genes are TRBV4-1 and TRBJ1-1; tentative D call: TRBD1 (6 bases). Trimming removed 4 bases from V and 4 bases from J, with 13 bases in between. The CDR3 is made up of 14 amino acids. The germline CDR1 and CDR2 sequences are MGHRA and YSYEKL. CDR3 loop: CASSRPRGGTEAFF. In DNA form, the CDR3 reads TGCGCCAGCAGCCGGCCAAGGGGGGGCACTGAAGCTTTCTTT.

This clone was recorded a few times. V usage is TRBV7-2 and J usage is TRBJ1-6; possibly TRBD1 for D (5 bases). Germline CDR1 is SGHTA and CDR2 is FQGNSA. CDR3 length: 15 amino acids. V gave up 5 bases and J gave up 4 bases, with 12 bases separating them. The CDR3 bases are TGTGCCAGCAGCCCGGCGGACACTTATAATTCACCCCTCCACTTT. Translation gives CASSPADTYNSPLHF.